The 23 T cell receptor beta chains listed next were all sequenced from one sample in a study of cytomegalovirus exposure and HLA in healthy donors. The primer mix had 60 Vbeta and 13 Jbeta primers. Using immunoSEQ multiplex PCR, the repertoire was profiled, and TCRdb retains in-frame clones only, with some absent. The table has more than 80,000 clones, about 79% seen once. The sequenced material came from PBMCs. The receptors were sampled from a young man in good health and CMV-seropositive.

This chain connects TRBV6-5 to TRBJ2-5; TRBD1 matches at 7 bases. Germline lookup yields CDR1 MNHEY and CDR2 SVGAGI. The J segment lost 0 bases and the V segment lost 7 bases, leaving 8 bases of the junction unmatched. CDR3 length: 15 residues. CDR3 sequence: CASTSMDRNQETQYF. Written as DNA, the CDR3 is TGTGCCAGCACCTCAATGGACAGGAACCAAGAGACCCAGTACTTC.

This chain uses TRBV19 with TRBJ2-7, with D possibly matching TRBD1 (6 bases). This CDR3 contains 15 residues. The germline gives CDR1 LNHDA, CDR2 SQIVND (reference sequence). Trimming removed 2 bases at V and 2 bases at J, with 13 bases between. CDR3 sequence: CASSIQDSPTYEQYF. In nucleotides, the CDR3 is TGTGCCAGTAGTATACAGGACAGCCCGACCTACGAGCAGTACTTC.

This chain uses TRBV18 with TRBJ1-2, with 8 bases matching TRBD1. Per germline, CDR1 KGHSH and CDR2 LQKENI. Trimming removed 3 bases from V and 6 bases from J; junction bases left unmatched: 6. The length of the CDR3 is 14 residues. The CDR3 DNA reads TGTGCCAGCTCACCCGGACAGGGTAGAGATGGCTACACCTTC. It specifies CASSPGQGRDGYTF.

In DNA form, the CDR3 reads TGTGCCAGCAGCCGTAACTCCGGGACACCTTATGGCTACACCTTC. This codes for CASSRNSGTPYGYTF. The genes are TRBV7-2 and TRBJ1-2; a weak D match, TRBD1 (6 bases). This CDR3 has 15 residues. Trimming stripped 5 bases from V and 5 bases from J, with 18 bases between. The germline gives CDR1 SGHTA, CDR2 FQGNSA.

The chain couples TRBV15 to TRBJ2-7; 11 bases map to TRBD1. The CDR3 runs 15 residues. V gave up 5 bases and J gave up 3 bases; unmatched junction bases: 6. Germline assignment: CDR1 LNHNV and CDR2 YYDKDF (reference sequence). The CDR3 nucleotides read TGTGCCACCAGCGCAGGGGACAGGGGGGTCTACGAGCAGTACTTC. Residues: CATSAGDRGVYEQYF.

The V and J genes are TRBV4-1 and TRBJ1-5; no clear D. The length of the CDR3 is 15 residues. Germline CDR1 reads MGHRA; CDR2 reads YSYEKL. V was clipped by 1 base and J by 5 bases, with 12 bases between them. This CDR3 reads CASSQGILGHQPQHF. The CDR3 DNA follows: TGCGCCAGCAGCCAAGGAATTCTGGGCCATCAGCCCCAGCATTTT.

V usage is TRBV19 and J usage is TRBJ1-5; D not resolved. V lost 3 bases and J 3 bases, leaving 3 bases between the germline ends. Germline V gene sequence: CDR1 LNHDA, CDR2 SQIVND (reference sequence). The CDR3 has 12 residues. CDR3 sequence: CASSIINQPQHF. The CDR3 nucleotides are TGTGCCAGTAGTATTATCAATCAGCCCCAGCATTTT. The full variable domain, rest sourced from reference TRBV19 and TRBJ1-5, is DGGITQSPKYLFRKEGQNVTLSCEQNLNHDAMYWYRQDPGQGLRLIYYSQIVNDFQKGDIAEGYSVSREKKESFPLTVTSAQKNPTAFYLCASSIINQPQHFGDGTRLSIL.

CDR3 in DNA: TGTGCCAGCAGCCGCCCGCAGGGCGAGCAGTACTTC. It is translated as CASSRPQGEQYF. This chain connects TRBV11-2 to TRBJ2-7; tentatively, D is TRBD1 (5 bases). With 5 bases removed from V and 6 bases from J, the gap between germline ends came to 11 bases. The CDR3 length is 12 residues. In germline, CDR1 is SGHAT, CDR2 FQNNGV.

A note on this clone: At one of its ends the junction is not consistent with the germline gene, which may arise from a read error. The chain employs TRBV6-1 and TRBJ2-2; weak D call: TRBD2 (5 bases). Germline V gene lookup returns CDR1 MNHNS and CDR2 SASEGT. The CDR3 covers 14 residues. Here the CDR3 DNA reads TGTGCCAGCAGTGAAGTGCTGGGCCGGGGAGCTGGGATTTTT. It encodes CASSEVLGRGAGIF.

The rearrangement uses TRBV23-1 and TRBJ2-5, with 10 bases aligning to TRBD1. TRBV23-1 is treated as an ORF (open reading frame) with a function not yet certain. CDR3 length: 15 amino acids. The J segment lost 2 bases and the V segment lost 7 bases, leaving 7 bases of the junction unmatched. CDR3 sequence (DNA): TGCGCCAGCAACAGCCGGGACAGGGGTCAAGAGACCCAGTACTTC. It encodes CASNSRDRGQETQYF.

This clone was counted a few times. The rearrangement links TRBV9 to TRBJ1-3; tentative D call: TRBD1 (6 bases). V lost 3 bases, J lost 0 bases, and 13 bases lay in between. This CDR3 has 16 residues. Germline V CDR1 and CDR2: SGDLS, YYNGEE. The CDR3 reads CASSARTALSGNTIYF. CDR3 nucleotides: TGTGCCAGCAGCGCCCGGACAGCCCTCTCTGGAAACACCATATATTTT.

The V call is TRBV4-1, the J call TRBJ2-1; 8 nucleotides line up with TRBD2. The CDR3 sequence is 13 residues long. Germline-derived CDR1 and CDR2 are MGHRA and YSYEKL. V dropped 1 base and J dropped 9; count of bases not matched to a gene: 2. Written as DNA, the CDR3 is TGCGCCAGCAGCCAAGTCCTAGCGGGTGAGCAGTTCTTC. This sequence encodes CASSQVLAGEQFF.

The chain couples TRBV4-1 to TRBJ2-5, with 10 bases lining up with TRBD2. CDR1 is MGHRA, CDR2 YSYEKL, per germline. This CDR3 is 17 amino acids long. J was trimmed by 2 bases and V by 6 bases; bases with no gene match: 12. The CDR3 reads CASSESGREGGQETQYF. The CDR3 nucleotides read TGCGCCAGCAGTGAAAGCGGGAGGGAGGGGGGTCAAGAGACCCAGTACTTC.

The genes are TRBV27 and TRBJ1-1; TRBD1 matches 7 bases. Germline lookup yields CDR1 MNHEY and CDR2 SMNVEV (reference sequence). The V and J ends lost 8 bases and 7 bases, in that order; junction bases with no gene match: 7. This CDR3 is built from 12 residues. CDR3 in amino acids: CASLTGTSEAFF. The CDR3 nucleotides are TGTGCCAGCCTGACAGGGACGAGTGAAGCTTTCTTT.

DNA for the CDR3: TGTGCCAGCAGCCCAAGACTAGTTTTGTACGAGCAGTACTTC. Encoded protein: CASSPRLVLYEQYF. This chain joins TRBV9 and TRBJ2-7; possibly TRBD2 for D (6 bases). Germline V lookup: CDR1 SGDLS, CDR2 YYNGEE. The CDR3 has 14 amino acids. V was pared by 4 bases and J by 4 bases, with 15 bases between. Filled out from reference TRBV9 and TRBJ2-7, the complete variable domain reads DSGVTQTPKHLITATGQRVTLRCSPRSGDLSVYWYQQSLDQGLQFLIQYYNGEERAKGNILERFSAQQFPDLHSELNLSSLELGDSALYFCASSPRLVLYEQYFGPGTRLTVT.

The chain couples TRBV4-1 to TRBJ2-1; D may be TRBD2 (5 bases). CDR3 size: 15 residues. CDR1 is MGHRA and CDR2 is YSYEKL in the germline V gene. The V and J ends lost 0 bases and 8 bases respectively, with 14 bases between them. The CDR3 here is CASSQDGGSLDEQFF. The CDR3 DNA is TGCGCCAGCAGCCAAGATGGAGGATCCTTGGATGAGCAGTTCTTC.

The rearrangement uses TRBV5-4 and TRBJ1-1; D ambiguous. CDR1 SGHNT and CDR2 YYREEE come from the germline V gene (reference sequence). V was pared by 1 base and J by 8 bases, with 15 bases between. CDR3 length: 14 residues. The CDR3 nucleotides read TGTGCCAGCAGCTTGATGGAGGCTCCTCGGGAAGCTTTCTTT. Encoded protein: CASSLMEAPREAFF.

This chain's CDR3 is CASSLGLWRRNNQPQHF. CDR3 nucleotides: TGTGCCAGCAGCTTAGGCCTATGGAGGAGGAACAATCAGCCCCAGCATTTT. The chain joins TRBV7-8 to TRBJ1-5; no clear D gene. Trimming took off 1 base at V and 3 bases at J, with 16 bases between the two ends. This CDR3 is built from 17 residues. Looked up from germline, CDR1 is SGHVS and CDR2 is FQNEAQ.

As regards this clone: Other nucleotide sequences from this sample produce the same CDR3. The rearrangement links TRBV7-9 to TRBJ2-1; the match to TRBD2 covers 8 bases. CDR3 length: 16 residues. Germline values: CDR1 SEHNR, CDR2 FQNEAQ (reference sequence). Unmatched junction bases numbered 3, after V lost 0 bases and J lost 2 bases. For the CDR3, the DNA is TGTGCCAGCAGCTTAGCGCTAGCGGGCACCTACAATGAGCAGTTCTTC. It is translated as CASSLALAGTYNEQFF.

This rearrangement joins TRBV4-1 to TRBJ2-1; tentatively, D is TRBD2 (5 bases). CDR1 and CDR2 from the germline V gene are MGHRA and YSYEKL. Trimming took 1 base from V and 5 from J, leaving 12 bases between them. The CDR3 totals 15 residues. CDR3 protein: CASSQAGLVHNEQFF. In DNA form, the CDR3 reads TGCGCCAGCAGCCAAGCCGGACTGGTTCACAATGAGCAGTTCTTC.

The gene calls are TRBV28 and TRBJ2-3; D is possibly TRBD2 (6 bases). The V end was cut by 8 bases, the J end by 0 bases, with 6 bases between. The CDR3 has 12 residues. In germline, CDR1 is MDHEN, CDR2 SYDVKM. The CDR3 DNA follows: TGTGCCAGCGGGACTAGCACAGATACGCAGTATTTT. Translating gives CASGTSTDTQYF.

The chain has TRBV15 and TRBJ1-4, with no clear D. Trimming removed 0 bases at V and 8 bases at J, with 4 bases between. Germline lookup yields CDR1 LNHNV and CDR2 YYDKDF (reference sequence). The CDR3 sequence is 12 residues long. CDR3 in DNA: TGTGCCACCAGCAGAGAGACAGAAAAACTGTTTTTT. It yields the protein CATSRETEKLFF.

The rearrangement uses TRBV9 and TRBJ2-5, with a possible D match to TRBD2 (5 bases). Germline lookup yields CDR1 SGDLS and CDR2 YYNGEE. The CDR3 contains 14 residues. Trimming removed 2 bases from V and 2 bases from J, with 10 bases in between. The CDR3 spells CASSVRVSQETQYF. The CDR3 region has the DNA TGTGCCAGCAGCGTGAGGGTATCTCAAGAGACCCAGTACTTC.